This TCR beta chain is drawn from a study of early T cells in non-severe SARS-CoV-2 infection. The overall study: Sequenced material consisted of bulk RNA (from unsorted whole blood), and chains were unpaired.

V shed 3 bases and J shed 5 bases, with 7 bases lying between them. The CDR3 is made up of 12 amino acids. The V gene's germline CDR1 is LGHDT and CDR2 YNNKEL (reference sequence). Unique molecular identifiers were attached to individual cDNA molecules. TCRdb itself ran the 5' RACE reads through MiXCR, one entry per CDR3 protein. The sample gives about 69,000 distinct CDR3 sequences, approximately 10% of which show up once; 5.7% is in the top ten. This clonotype was detected ten times or more. The V gene is TRBV3-1, the J gene TRBJ1-1; D call uncertain. This clonotype was obtained from an adult who was a healthcare worker with PCR-confirmed SARS-CoV-2 infection or an uninfected control (not recorded which). This specimen consisted of whole blood, obtained at baseline. In nucleotides, the CDR3 is TGTGCCAGCAGCCACGGTGAGACTGAAGCTTTCTTT. Its protein is CASSHGETEAFF.